Listed below are T cell receptor beta chains from one sample, sequenced in a study of post-analysis software for immune sequencing data. TCRdb re-analysed the PCR reads in MiXCR, keeping a single row per CDR3 protein. The sample lists hundreds of thousands of distinct CDR3 sequences, roughly 27% seen once, with around 0.56% in the top ten. The material sequenced was blood. Receptors were obtained from a girl between 5 and 17 years old with multiple sclerosis. CDR3s leave out the opening cysteine and the closing phenylalanine or tryptophan.

V	J	CDR3
TRBV20-1	TRBJ1-1	SPLVVGTEAF
TRBV24-1	TRBJ2-3	ATSDWGPGADTQY
TRBV20-1	TRBJ1-1	SAQGAAEAF
TRBV29-1	TRBJ2-3	SVVPTGRADTQY
TRBV29-1	TRBJ2-1	SVVQGGDYNEQF
TRBV6-2/TRBV6-3	TRBJ2-7	ASSPLGTIYEQY
TRBV9	TRBJ2-1	ASSEGTSGNNEQF
TRBV5-1	TRBJ2-5	ASSLDRGDEETQY
TRBV5-1	TRBJ1-2	ASSLRDSGNYGYT
TRBV6-1	TRBJ2-3	ASTPTVPGLAGVQY
TRBV7-2	TRBJ1-4	ASSWGAGRHEKLF
TRBV27	TRBJ1-1	ASSEWGGEAF
TRBV28	TRBJ2-3	ASTMLRDAQY
TRBV11-2	TRBJ2-5	ASSLYGGGETQY
TRBV6-1	TRBJ1-2	ASSTDRGWYGYT
TRBV20-1	TRBJ2-7	SARGAGSSYEQY
TRBV6-2/TRBV6-3	TRBJ2-7	ASSQRTGVDEQY
TRBV20-1	TRBJ2-1	KIGGVSYNEQF
TRBV29-1	TRBJ1-1	SVRGDRGRRTEAF
TRBV7-9	TRBJ2-3	ASSPPRDLAPDTQY
TRBV7-9	TRBJ2-4	ASSSLGGEDAYGQY
TRBV27	TRBJ1-1	ASVATMNTEAF
TRBV10-3	TRBJ1-5	AISDRGSGNQPQH
TRBV6-5	TRBJ2-7	ASSYFRWTDGLAGGLYEQY
TRBV7-2	TRBJ2-5	ASSLHRNGETQY
TRBV20-1	TRBJ1-2	STTGATNYGYT
TRBV9	TRBJ1-1	ASSDPSGIEAF
TRBV20-1	TRBJ1-1	SAGIIRGTSTEAF
TRBV6-5	TRBJ1-1	ASSYTSSGGTEAF
TRBV5-1	TRBJ1-1	ASSSGTGVNTEAF
TRBV6-6	TRBJ1-4	ASSYRGTYPKKLF
TRBV27	TRBJ2-7	ASSLSPGGQYEQY
TRBV10-3	TRBJ2-1	AISESAGSASYNEQF
TRBV29-1	TRBJ1-5	SVAGARNQPQH
TRBV6-2/TRBV6-3	TRBJ1-1	ASSYLGRVRGPNTEAF
TRBV7-2	TRBJ2-7	ASRSGTAEQY
TRBV28	TRBJ1-2	ASSLQRGWNYGYT
TRBV10-3	TRBJ2-5	AISGGAPRETQY
TRBV14	TRBJ2-3	ASSQGTAGDTQY
TRBV11-1	TRBJ2-2	ASSPTDANTGELF
TRBV5-1	TRBJ1-2	ASSLGQYSYGYT
TRBV12-3/TRBV12-4	TRBJ2-3	ASSLEGGQKDTQY
TRBV3-1	TRBJ2-2	ASSQDRLGLNTGELF
TRBV28	TRBJ2-5	ASSPFQASYQETQY
TRBV6-1	TRBJ2-2	ASRLANTGELF
TRBV9	TRBJ1-1	ASSVGGVGAF
TRBV6-5	TRBJ2-5	ASSYSRGGETQY
TRBV9	TRBJ2-7	ASSPPGGSYEQY
TRBV20-1	TRBJ1-1	SARDVPNTEAF
TRBV7-2	TRBJ2-5	ASSLRSSRGETQY
TRBV7-9	TRBJ1-1	ASSLGLSGTGGNTEAF
TRBV7-2	TRBJ2-7	ASSSRGGYEQY
TRBV28	TRBJ1-4	ASSDSNERHGEKLF
TRBV20-1	TRBJ1-6	SARRGTGDQGSPLH
TRBV7-2	NA	ASSLVGTGKQETQF
TRBV7-2	TRBJ2-7	ASSLDQFRGAYEQY